These T cell receptor beta chains were read from a single sample in a study of T cells in Graves' hyperthyroidism and ophthalmopathy. TCRdb re-called the multiplex PCR reads through MiXCR, storing one row per CDR3 protein. The sample has under 450,000 distinct CDR3 sequences; roughly 14% are singletons. Sample: blood. The receptors derive from a man younger than 40 with Graves' hyperthyroidism that later progressed to Graves' ophthalmopathy. Both conserved end residues are part of each CDR3. Fields, in order: D gene, clone size, V gene, CDR3 length, J gene, CDR3 protein, CDR3 DNA. The D gene is left open where the match is weak. A clone size is listed for some rows: how often the clone was seen (once, few, many), or a class if it is expanded.

D: NA; size: NA; V: TRBV12-3/TRBV12-4; length: 14; J: TRBJ2-3; CDR3: CASRFTGLGDTQYF; DNA: TGTGCCAGCAGGTTCACAGGGTTAGGAGATACGCAGTATTTT
D: NA; size: many; V: TRBV28; length: 12; J: TRBJ1-6; CDR3: CASSLITSPLHF; DNA: TGTGCCAGCAGTTTAATTACTTCACCCCTCCACTTT
D: NA; size: few; V: TRBV6-1; length: 15; J: TRBJ2-2; CDR3: CASNSKEGTSGELFF; DNA: TGTGCCAGCAATTCAAAGGAGGGGACATCCGGGGAGCTGTTTTTT
D: NA; size: many; V: TRBV15; length: 15; J: TRBJ2-7; CDR3: CATSREPGGGYEQYF; DNA: TGTGCCACCAGCAGAGAGCCCGGGGGAGGCTACGAGCAGTACTTC
D: NA; size: many; V: TRBV11-2; length: 15; J: TRBJ2-1; CDR3: CASSPTEVLAGEQFF; DNA: TGTGCCAGCAGCCCGACAGAGGTTCTCGCGGGTGAGCAGTTCTTC
D: NA; size: many; V: TRBV20-1; length: 10; J: TRBJ2-7; CDR3: CSATGGEQYF; DNA: TGCAGTGCTACGGGTGGCGAGCAGTACTTC
D: TRBD1; size: few; V: TRBV5-1; length: 14; J: TRBJ2-7; CDR3: CASSSGQGIGEQYF; DNA: TGCGCCAGCAGCTCGGGACAGGGGATCGGCGAGCAGTACTTC
D: NA; size: few; V: TRBV5-1; length: 12; J: TRBJ1-6; CDR3: CASSTYNSPLHF; DNA: TGCGCCAGCAGCACCTATAATTCACCCCTCCACTTT
D: TRBD1; size: many; V: TRBV9; length: 14; J: TRBJ1-2; CDR3: CASSVTGGSYGYTF; DNA: TGTGCCAGCAGCGTTACAGGGGGGAGCTATGGCTACACCTTC
D: TRBD1; size: NA; V: TRBV11-2; length: 15; J: TRBJ2-3; CDR3: CASSLGDSLVDTQYF; DNA: TGTGCCAGCAGCTTAGGGGACAGCCTCGTGGATACGCAGTATTTT
D: NA; size: many; V: TRBV2; length: 12; J: TRBJ1-1; CDR3: CASRRGGTEAFF; DNA: TGTGCCAGCAGGAGGGGGGGCACTGAAGCTTTCTTT
D: NA; size: many; V: TRBV11-2; length: 12; J: TRBJ2-7; CDR3: CASSLALHEQYF; DNA: TGTGCCAGCAGCTTGGCACTCCACGAGCAGTACTTC
D: NA; size: NA; V: TRBV15; length: 15; J: TRBJ1-4; CDR3: CATSEQGFANEKLFF; DNA: TGTGCCACCAGCGAGCAGGGTTTTGCTAATGAAAAACTGTTTTTT
D: NA; size: few; V: TRBV20-1; length: 14; J: TRBJ2-3; CDR3: CSARQDSFSDTQYF; DNA: TGCAGTGCTAGACAGGACAGCTTTTCAGATACGCAGTATTTT
D: NA; size: NA; V: TRBV20-1; length: 12; J: TRBJ1-1; CDR3: CSASPSNTEAFF; DNA: TGCAGTGCTTCCCCCTCCAACACTGAAGCTTTCTTT
D: NA; size: NA; V: TRBV27; length: 14; J: TRBJ2-7; CDR3: CASRGIGQSYEQYF; DNA: TGTGCCAGCAGGGGGATAGGACAGTCCTACGAGCAGTACTTC
D: NA; size: NA; V: TRBV13; length: 19; J: TRBJ2-1; CDR3: CASSTGPTFVGATYNEQFF; DNA: TGTGCCAGCAGTACCGGGCCCACGTTCGTGGGGGCCACATACAATGAGCAGTTCTTC
D: NA; size: many; V: TRBV11-3; length: 15; J: TRBJ2-2; CDR3: CASTSLGGGTGELFF; DNA: TGTGCCAGCACCTCCTTAGGGGGTGGCACCGGGGAGCTGTTTTTT
D: NA; size: many; V: TRBV18; length: 14; J: TRBJ2-1; CDR3: CASSPVGIYNEQFF; DNA: TGTGCCAGCTCACCTGTCGGTATCTACAATGAGCAGTTCTTC
D: NA; size: many; V: TRBV11-2; length: 16; J: TRBJ2-1; CDR3: CASSSAGGVAYNEQFF; DNA: TGTGCCAGCAGCTCCGCAGGGGGGGTAGCCTACAATGAGCAGTTCTTC
D: NA; size: many; V: TRBV24-1; length: 13; J: TRBJ2-5; CDR3: CATSDRPGSSQYF; DNA: TGTGCCACCAGTGATAGGCCAGGGAGTTCCCAGTACTTC
D: NA; size: many; V: TRBV20-1; length: 16; J: TRBJ1-4; CDR3: CSARDRGAGLNEKLFF; DNA: TGCAGTGCTAGAGATCGCGGAGCAGGCCTTAATGAAAAACTGTTTTTT
D: TRBD2; size: many; V: TRBV5-1; length: 16; J: TRBJ2-5; CDR3: CASSLWGTSGQETQYF; DNA: TGCGCCAGCAGCTTGTGGGGGACTAGCGGTCAAGAGACCCAGTACTTC
D: TRBD2; size: NA; V: TRBV19; length: 16; J: TRBJ2-1; CDR3: CASSIPAGGPRNEQFF; DNA: TGTGCCAGTAGTATTCCGGCGGGGGGGCCGCGGAATGAGCAGTTCTTC
D: NA; size: NA; V: TRBV12-3/TRBV12-4; length: 12; J: TRBJ1-3; CDR3: CASSLRGNTIYF; DNA: TGTGCCAGCAGTTTGAGGGGAAACACCATATATTTT
D: NA; size: few; V: TRBV7-8; length: 14; J: TRBJ1-6; CDR3: CANSLAVSGSPLHF; DNA: TGTGCCAACAGCTTAGCGGTCTCCGGGTCACCCCTCCACTTT
D: NA; size: NA; V: TRBV6-1; length: 14; J: TRBJ2-2; CDR3: CASSPGRPTGELFF; DNA: TGTGCCAGCAGCCCGGGACGCCCCACCGGGGAGCTGTTTTTT
D: NA; size: many; V: TRBV14; length: 15; J: TRBJ2-3; CDR3: CASSQYRDSTDTQYF; DNA: TGTGCCAGCAGCCAATACCGGGACAGCACAGATACGCAGTATTTT
D: TRBD2; size: few; V: TRBV20-1; length: 14; J: TRBJ2-7; CDR3: CSAGLAGNSYEQYF; DNA: TGCAGTGCTGGACTAGCGGGGAACTCCTACGAGCAGTACTTC
D: TRBD1; size: many; V: TRBV20-1; length: 13; J: TRBJ2-7; CDR3: CSARTDRGYEQYF; DNA: TGCAGTGCTAGGACGGACAGGGGCTACGAGCAGTACTTC
D: TRBD2; size: many; V: TRBV7-2; length: 15; J: TRBJ2-3; CDR3: CASSLKRGGRNTQYF; DNA: TGTGCCAGCAGCTTAAAACGGGGGGGCCGCAATACGCAGTATTTT
D: NA; size: NA; V: TRBV13; length: 17; J: TRBJ2-1; CDR3: CASRSGDGLAPNYEQFF; DNA: TGTGCCAGCAGGTCCGGAGACGGACTGGCCCCCAATTATGAGCAGTTCTTC
D: NA; size: many; V: TRBV7-2; length: 14; J: TRBJ2-2; CDR3: CASSPGSYTGELFF; DNA: TGTGCCAGCAGCCCGGGGTCGTACACCGGGGAGCTGTTTTTT
D: NA; size: few; V: TRBV5-1; length: 14; J: TRBJ1-1; CDR3: CASSLITGQGVAFF; DNA: TGCGCCAGCAGCTTGATTACGGGGCAGGGAGTCGCTTTCTTT
D: TRBD2; size: few; V: TRBV4-2; length: 15; J: TRBJ2-7; CDR3: CASSQESGGFDEQYF; DNA: TGTGCCAGCAGCCAAGAAAGCGGGGGTTTCGACGAGCAGTACTTC